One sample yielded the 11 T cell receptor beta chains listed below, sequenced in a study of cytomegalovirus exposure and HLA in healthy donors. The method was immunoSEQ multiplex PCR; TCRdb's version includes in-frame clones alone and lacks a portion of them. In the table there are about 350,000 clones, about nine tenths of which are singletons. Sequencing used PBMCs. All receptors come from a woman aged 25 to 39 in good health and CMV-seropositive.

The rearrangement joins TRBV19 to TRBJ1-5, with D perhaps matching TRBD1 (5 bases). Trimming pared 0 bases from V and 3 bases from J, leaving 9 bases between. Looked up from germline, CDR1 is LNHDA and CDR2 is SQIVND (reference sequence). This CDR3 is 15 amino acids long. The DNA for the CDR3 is TGTGCCAGTAGTATAGATCGGGGGTACAATCAGCCCCAGCATTTT. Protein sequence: CASSIDRGYNQPQHF. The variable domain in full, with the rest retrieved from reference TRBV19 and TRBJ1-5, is DGGITQSPKYLFRKEGQNVTLSCEQNLNHDAMYWYRQDPGQGLRLIYYSQIVNDFQKGDIAEGYSVSREKKESFPLTVTSAQKNPTAFYLCASSIDRGYNQPQHFGDGTRLSIL.

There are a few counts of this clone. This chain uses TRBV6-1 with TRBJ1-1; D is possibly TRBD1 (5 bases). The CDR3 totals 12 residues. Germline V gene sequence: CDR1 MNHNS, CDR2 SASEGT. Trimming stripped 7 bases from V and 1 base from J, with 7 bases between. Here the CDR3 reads CASTRENTEAFF. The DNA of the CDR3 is TGTGCCAGCACCAGGGAGAACACTGAAGCTTTCTTT.

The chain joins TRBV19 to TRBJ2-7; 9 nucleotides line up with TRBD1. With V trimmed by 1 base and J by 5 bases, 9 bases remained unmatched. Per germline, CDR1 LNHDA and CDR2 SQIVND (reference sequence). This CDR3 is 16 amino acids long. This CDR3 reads CASSIGYRGRLDEQYF. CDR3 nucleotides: TGTGCCAGTAGTATAGGTTACAGGGGGCGCTTGGACGAGCAGTACTTC.

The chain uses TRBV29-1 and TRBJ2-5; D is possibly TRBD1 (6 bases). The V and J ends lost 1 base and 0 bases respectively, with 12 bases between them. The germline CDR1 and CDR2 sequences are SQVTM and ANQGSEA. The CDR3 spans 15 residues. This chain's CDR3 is CSVEGGRGYQETQYF. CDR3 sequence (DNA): TGCAGCGTTGAAGGGGGCAGGGGCTACCAAGAGACCCAGTACTTC.

CDR3 loop: CASSSRGSNEQFF. In nucleotides, the CDR3 is TGTGCCAGCAGCTCCCGGGGGTCCAATGAGCAGTTCTTC. V gene TRBV7-8 combines with J gene TRBJ2-1, with D possibly matching TRBD2 (6 bases). The V gene lost 4 bases and the J gene lost 6 bases, with 10 bases spanning the gap. Germline CDR1 SGHVS, CDR2 FQNEAQ. The CDR3 runs 13 residues.

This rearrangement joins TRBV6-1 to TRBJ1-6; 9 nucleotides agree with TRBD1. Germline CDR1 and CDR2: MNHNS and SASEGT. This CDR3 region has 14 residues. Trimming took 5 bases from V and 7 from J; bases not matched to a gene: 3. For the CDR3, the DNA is TGTGCCAGCAGTCGGGACAGGGAGAATTCACCCCTCCACTTT. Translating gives CASSRDRENSPLHF.

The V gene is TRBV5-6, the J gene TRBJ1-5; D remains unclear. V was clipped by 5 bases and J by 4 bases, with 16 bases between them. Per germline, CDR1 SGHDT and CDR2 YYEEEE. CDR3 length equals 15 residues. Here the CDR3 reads CASRAWQVPNQPQHF. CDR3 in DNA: TGTGCCAGCAGAGCCTGGCAGGTCCCTAATCAGCCCCAGCATTTT. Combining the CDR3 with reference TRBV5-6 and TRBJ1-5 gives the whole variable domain DAGVTQSPTHLIKTRGQQVTLRCSPKSGHDTVSWYQQALGQGPQFIFQYYEEEERQRGNFPDRFSGHQFPNYSSELNVNALLLGDSALYLCASRAWQVPNQPQHFGDGTRLSIL.

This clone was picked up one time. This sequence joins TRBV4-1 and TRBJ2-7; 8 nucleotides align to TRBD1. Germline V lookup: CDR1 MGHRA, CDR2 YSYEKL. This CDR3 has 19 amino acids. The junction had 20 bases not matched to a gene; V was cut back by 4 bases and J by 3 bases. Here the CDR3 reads CASSPPGQASATSYYEQYF. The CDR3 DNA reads TGCGCCAGCAGCCCCCCGGGACAGGCATCCGCTACGAGCTACTACGAGCAGTACTTC.

The CDR3 loop is CASSLSNGNSYEQYF. The CDR3 bases are TGTGCCAGCAGCCTATCGAACGGGAACTCCTACGAGCAGTACTTC. The chain combines TRBV27 with TRBJ2-7; D may be TRBD2 (5 bases). The germline V and J ends were trimmed by 6 bases and 0 bases, with 15 bases remaining between them. Germline V gives CDR1 MNHEY, CDR2 SMNVEV (reference sequence). The CDR3 length is 15 residues.

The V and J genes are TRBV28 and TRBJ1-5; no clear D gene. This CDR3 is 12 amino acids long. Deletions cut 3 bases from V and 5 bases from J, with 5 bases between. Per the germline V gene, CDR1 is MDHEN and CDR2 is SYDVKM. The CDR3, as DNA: TGTGCCAGCAGTTTGACCTATCAGCCCCAGCATTTT. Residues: CASSLTYQPQHF.

CDR3 sequence (DNA): TGTGCCAGCAGCTTAATCGGGACTAGCGGAGACTCCTACAATGAGCAGTTCTTC. Translating it yields CASSLIGTSGDSYNEQFF. The chain employs TRBV7-8 and TRBJ2-1, with 11 bases identical to TRBD2. V shed 2 bases and J 0 bases; nucleotides not matched to a gene: 6. The CDR3 covers 18 residues. Germline assignment: CDR1 SGHVS and CDR2 FQNEAQ.